This T cell receptor (beta chain) was identified during a study of Graves' ophthalmopathy and Graves' hyperthyroidism. Investigators amplified TCR beta CDR3 regions from RNA transcripts. First-round RT-PCR employed HTBI primers, with a second-round multiplex PCR after it. In TCRdb, the multiplex PCR reads were re-called with MiXCR into one record per CDR3 protein. Of roughly 700,000 distinct CDR3 sequences listed, 40% are singletons. Germline CDR1 SGHVS, CDR2 FNYEAQ. Germline trimming cut 5 bases from V and 5 bases from J; bases unmatched to any gene: 11. The CDR3 is 16 residues long. The J gene is TRBJ2-7, the V gene TRBV7-6, with 11 bases fitting TRBD2. Sequencing was done on a sample of peripheral blood. This sequence was found in an adult man with Graves' ophthalmopathy. This chain's CDR3 is CASSKLAGELSDEQYF. CDR3 DNA: TGTGCCAGCAGCAAACTAGCGGGAGAACTAAGTGACGAGCAGTACTTC.